The 25 T cell receptor beta chains reported below all come from one sample, sequenced in a study of blood T cell repertoires in COVID-19. The assay was immunoSEQ multiplex PCR, and TCRdb's table has in-frame clones only and misses some. The sample holds 320,000 or so clones; roughly 87% are singletons and the top ten take under 1.3%. The sequenced sample was PBMCs or T cells enriched from blood (not recorded which). Receptors were obtained from a woman aged 25 to 39 who had recovered from COVID-19.

The gene calls are TRBV12-3 or TRBV12-4 and TRBJ1-6; weak D call: TRBD1 (6 bases). V was shortened by 2 bases and J by 7 bases, with 6 bases between the two germline ends. The CDR3 sequence is 13 residues long. The CDR3 sequence: CASSLTGNSPLHF. As DNA, the CDR3 is TGTGCCAGCAGTTTAACAGGGAATTCACCCCTCCACTTT.

This chain joins TRBV28 and TRBJ2-5; TRBD1 might be the D (5 bases). The CDR3 is made up of 16 amino acids. CDR1 is MDHEN and CDR2 is SYDVKM in the germline V gene. Trimming took off 3 bases at V and 1 base at J, with 15 bases between the two ends. As DNA, the CDR3 is TGTGCCAGCAGTTTGATCCAGGGCAGGCTCCAAGAGACCCAGTACTTC. Residues: CASSLIQGRLQETQYF.

This chain joins TRBV11-2 and TRBJ1-4; D gene unclear. CDR1 and CDR2 (germline): SGHAT, FQNNGV. V shed 0 bases and J shed 10 bases, with 15 bases lying between them. CDR3 size: 15 residues. This CDR3 reads CASSLDGWTVGKLFF. The CDR3 DNA is TGTGCCAGCAGCTTAGATGGGTGGACTGTGGGAAAACTGTTTTTT.

This chain uses TRBV29-1 with TRBJ1-5, with no clear D. The germline V gene encodes CDR1 SQVTM and CDR2 ANQGSEA. The CDR3 spans 14 residues. V was trimmed by 7 bases and J by 2 bases, leaving 15 bases between them. CDR3 in DNA: TGCAGCGACGAGGGCCTTTGGGGCAATCAGCCCCAGCATTTT. Protein sequence: CSDEGLWGNQPQHF.

The chain combines TRBV10-2 with TRBJ1-6; TRBD1 is a possible D gene (6 bases). CDR1 and CDR2 from the germline V gene are WSHSY and SAAADI. The CDR3 runs to 14 residues. Deletions cut 4 bases from V and 11 bases from J, with 15 bases between. The DNA of the CDR3 is TGCGCCAGCAGTGTCCGGGCAGGGGAGACACCCCTCCACTTT. Amino acid sequence: CASSVRAGETPLHF.

The V gene is TRBV25-1, the J gene TRBJ2-1; D is possibly TRBD1 (6 bases). V lost 4 bases, J lost 6 bases, and 19 bases lay in between. The CDR3 runs 16 residues. Per the germline V gene, CDR1 is MGHDK and CDR2 is SYGVNS. The CDR3 DNA reads TGTGCCAGCAGTGTGGACAGATCAGGCCCGCGCAATGAGCAGTTCTTC. This encodes CASSVDRSGPRNEQFF.

V is TRBV5-1 and J is TRBJ2-5, with 7 bases that match TRBD2. Germline CDR1 is SGHRS and CDR2 is YFSETQ. The CDR3 loop spans 16 amino acids. With V trimmed by 3 bases and J by 5 bases, 13 bases remained unmatched. The CDR3 protein is CASSSTPLTSLETQYF. In DNA form, the CDR3 reads TGCGCCAGCAGCTCAACCCCCCTGACTAGCCTTGAGACCCAGTACTTC.

This sequence joins TRBV5-1 and TRBJ1-2, with TRBD1 as a possible D gene (5 bases). The CDR3 is made up of 16 amino acids. Deletions cut 2 bases from V and 2 bases from J, with 16 bases between. Germline V gives CDR1 SGHRS, CDR2 YFSETQ. This chain's CDR3 is CASSLSWVRANYGYTF. CDR3 coding DNA: TGCGCCAGCAGCTTAAGTTGGGTCAGGGCGAACTATGGCTACACCTTC.

In this sample, this clone turned up a few times. The genes are TRBV27 and TRBJ1-5; 9 nucleotides match TRBD1. V lost 4 bases, J lost 7 bases, and 2 bases stayed unmatched. The length of the CDR3 is 13 residues. Germline V gives CDR1 MNHEY, CDR2 SMNVEV (reference sequence). CDR3 protein: CASSSDRGQPQHF. The CDR3 DNA reads as TGTGCCAGCAGTTCCGACAGGGGGCAGCCCCAGCATTTT.

The chain links TRBV19 to TRBJ1-6; 9 bases agree with TRBD1. The germline gives CDR1 LNHDA, CDR2 SQIVND (reference sequence). This CDR3 is 15 amino acids long. J gave up 10 bases and V 7 bases, and 11 bases lay outside the gene matches. The CDR3 DNA reads as TGTGCCAGTACGAGCCGGGACAGGGAAAGCTCACCCCTCCACTTT. It specifies CASTSRDRESSPLHF.

CDR3 bases: TGTGCCAGCAGCCACAAAACTATCCAACGGGGACAGGGGAACACCGGGGAGCTGTTTTTT. It encodes CASSHKTIQRGQGNTGELFF. The chain combines TRBV14 with TRBJ2-2; 9 bases agree with TRBD1. With 3 bases clipped from V and 1 base from J, the junction kept 15 bases outside the gene matches. The CDR3 is 20 residues long. Germline V gene sequence: CDR1 SGHDN, CDR2 FVKESK.

The gene calls are TRBV11-2 and TRBJ2-3; a weak D match, TRBD2 (6 bases). Trimming left V 1 base short and J 0 bases short, with 11 bases between. The CDR3 has 16 residues. CDR1 is SGHAT, CDR2 FQNNGV, per germline. CDR3 bases: TGTGCCAGCAGCTTAGTAAGGGCGGGGAGCACAGATACGCAGTATTTT. It yields the protein CASSLVRAGSTDTQYF.

The chain couples TRBV16 to TRBJ2-1, with 12 bases identical to TRBD1. The CDR3 contains 20 residues. Germline assignment: CDR1 KGHSY and CDR2 FQNENV. V gave up 4 bases and J gave up 0 bases; unmatched junction bases: 13. The CDR3 reads CASSLWDRGPFRSSYNEQFF. As DNA, the CDR3 is TGTGCCAGCAGCCTTTGGGACAGGGGGCCTTTTAGGAGCTCCTACAATGAGCAGTTCTTC.

This clone was observed a single time. The chain carries TRBV30 and TRBJ1-3; a weak D match, TRBD1 (5 bases). This CDR3 comprises 15 residues. In germline, CDR1 is GTSNPN, CDR2 SVGIG (reference sequence). The V and J ends lost 3 bases and 3 bases respectively, with 15 bases between them. CDR3 region: CAWRGGPGYGNTIYF. The CDR3 coding sequence is TGTGCCTGGAGGGGGGGTCCAGGGTATGGAAACACCATATATTTT.

This sequence joins TRBV7-9 and TRBJ1-2; 10 nucleotides align to TRBD1. The germline V gene encodes CDR1 SEHNR and CDR2 FQNEAQ (reference sequence). V was pared by 7 bases and J by 11 bases, with 13 bases of the junction left unmatched. The CDR3 sequence is 14 residues long. The CDR3 DNA is TGTGCCAGCACCAGACAGGGGGCGCGTGAAGGTTACACCTTC. It specifies CASTRQGAREGYTF. The variable domain in full, with the rest retrieved from reference TRBV7-9 and TRBJ1-2, is DTGVSQNPRHKITKRGQNVTFRCDPISEHNRLYWYRQTLGQGPEFLTYFQNEAQLEKSRLLSDRFSAERPKGSFSTLEIQRTEQGDSAMYLCASTRQGAREGYTFGSGTRLTVV.

The chain recombines TRBV30 with TRBJ2-5; the D gene is possibly TRBD2 (5 bases). The CDR3 contains 13 residues. The V end was cut by 2 bases, the J end by 3 bases, with 10 bases between. Germline V gives CDR1 GTSNPN, CDR2 SVGIG (reference sequence). The CDR3 DNA sequence: TGTGCCTGGAGTATCTCGGGGAAAGAGACCCAGTACTTC. Its translation: CAWSISGKETQYF.

This clone showed up just a few times. This chain uses TRBV12-3 or TRBV12-4 with TRBJ1-1; D may be TRBD1 (5 bases). The ends were cut back, 7 bases at V and 8 bases at J, with 14 bases in the middle. CDR3 length: 12 amino acids. The CDR3 region has the DNA TGTGCCAGCATAGGGGTGACCGAAGAAGCTTTCTTT. Translating gives CASIGVTEEAFF.

This chain links TRBV29-1 with TRBJ2-3; 11 bases fit TRBD2. The CDR3 has 18 residues. The V segment lost 4 bases and the J segment 0 bases; nucleotides outside the gene matches: 12. Germline loops: CDR1 SQVTM, CDR2 ANQGSEA. CDR3 nucleotide sequence: TGCAGCGTTGCTGGTCCTAGCGGGGGGTCGATTAGCACAGATACGCAGTATTTT. Its protein product is CSVAGPSGGSISTDTQYF.

This chain connects TRBV9 to TRBJ2-7, with D perhaps matching TRBD1 (6 bases). CDR3 length equals 12 residues. From germline, CDR1 is SGDLS and CDR2 YYNGEE. Trimming took off 3 bases at V and 4 bases at J, with 8 bases between the two ends. CDR3 nucleotides: TGTGCCAGCAGCGACAGGGATTACGAGCAGTACTTC. It specifies CASSDRDYEQYF. Using reference TRBV9 and TRBJ2-7 for the parts outside the CDR3, the full variable domain is DSGVTQTPKHLITATGQRVTLRCSPRSGDLSVYWYQQSLDQGLQFLIQYYNGEERAKGNILERFSAQQFPDLHSELNLSSLELGDSALYFCASSDRDYEQYFGPGTRLTVT.

The chain combines TRBV28 with TRBJ1-4; possible D gene TRBD1, 5 bases. This CDR3 has 16 amino acids. The germline V gene encodes CDR1 MDHEN and CDR2 SYDVKM. V was shortened by 4 bases and J by 0 bases, with 12 bases between the two germline ends. This CDR3 is CASSSIQDSTNEKLFF. DNA for the CDR3: TGTGCCAGCAGTTCTATACAGGATTCAACTAATGAAAAACTGTTTTTT.

The chain uses TRBV6-5 and TRBJ1-5; 7 positions agree with TRBD1. The CDR3 runs 13 residues. V shed 5 bases, J shed 7 bases, and the junction held 5 bases outside the gene matches. The V gene's germline CDR1 is MNHEY and CDR2 SVGAGI. The CDR3 here is CASSLTGNQPQHF. The CDR3 DNA is TGTGCCAGCAGTCTGACAGGGAACCAGCCCCAGCATTTT.

The CDR3 is CASSSAGQTQETQYF. DNA for the CDR3: TGTGCCAGCAGCTCCGCGGGACAGACCCAAGAGACCCAGTACTTC. The chain carries TRBV7-2 and TRBJ2-5, with a tentative D call TRBD1 (7 bases). The germline V gene has CDR1 SGHTA and CDR2 FQGNSA. V shed 4 bases and J shed 1 base, with 13 bases lying between them. The CDR3 totals 15 residues.

This clone was found once. Other nucleotide sequences in the sample specify the same CDR3. The chain combines TRBV12-3 or TRBV12-4 with TRBJ2-3; D is possibly TRBD2 (6 bases). The length of the CDR3 is 12 residues. Between the trimmed V and J ends, which lost 6 bases and 6 bases, there was a span of 10 bases. Here the CDR3 reads CASSLRGDTQYF. The CDR3 DNA sequence: TGTGCCAGCAGCCTCCGGGGGGATACGCAGTATTTT.

V gene TRBV28 combines with J gene TRBJ1-5, with D perhaps matching TRBD1 (5 bases). Germline CDR1 and CDR2: MDHEN and SYDVKM. CDR3 size: 15 residues. Trimming pared 5 bases from V and 6 bases from J, leaving 17 bases between. The CDR3 sequence: CASSPKAGRTQPQHF. The CDR3 nucleotides are TGTGCCAGCAGTCCCAAGGCAGGGAGGACTCAGCCCCAGCATTTT.

V and J are TRBV10-1 and TRBJ1-1; TRBD1 matches at 9 bases. Trimming cost V 6 bases and J 1 base; bases outside gene matches: 0. CDR3 length equals 13 residues. CDR1 is WNHNN, CDR2 SYGVQD, per germline (reference sequence). Here the CDR3 reads CASRGQGNTEAFF. The CDR3 bases are TGCGCCAGCAGGGGACAGGGGAACACTGAAGCTTTCTTT.